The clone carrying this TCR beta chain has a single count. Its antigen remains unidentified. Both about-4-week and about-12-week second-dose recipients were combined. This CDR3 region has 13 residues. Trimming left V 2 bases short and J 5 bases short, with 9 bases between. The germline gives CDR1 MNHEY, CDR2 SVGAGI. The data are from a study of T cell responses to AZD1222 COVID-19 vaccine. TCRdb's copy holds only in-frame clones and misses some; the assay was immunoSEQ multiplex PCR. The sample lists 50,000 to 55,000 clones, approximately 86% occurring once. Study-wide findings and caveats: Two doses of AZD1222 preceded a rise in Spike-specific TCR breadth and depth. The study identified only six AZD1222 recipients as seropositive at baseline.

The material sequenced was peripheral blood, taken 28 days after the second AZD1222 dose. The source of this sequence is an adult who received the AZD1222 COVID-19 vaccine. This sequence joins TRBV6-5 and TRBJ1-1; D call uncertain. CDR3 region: CASSYRAPTEAFF. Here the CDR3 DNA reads TGTGCCAGCAGTTACCGGGCCCCAACTGAAGCTTTCTTT.